Below, 17 T cell receptor beta chains from the same sample are listed, as sequenced in a study of neurological immune-mediated disorders. TCRdb ran MiXCR on the 5' RACE reads and lists one entry per CDR3 protein. The sample contains around 67,000 distinct CDR3 sequences, 5.2% of which appear only once. Source material: PBMCs. These receptors were taken from a man aged 18 to 30 with multiple sclerosis.

In this sample, this clonotype turned up many times. The CDR3 spells CATSRDGGTGSYEQYF. CDR3 DNA: TGTGCCACCAGCAGAGATGGGGGGACGGGATCCTACGAGCAGTACTTC. The genes are TRBV15 and TRBJ2-7, with TRBD2 as a possible D gene (6 bases). The germline gives CDR1 LNHNV, CDR2 YYDKDF (reference sequence). With 0 bases removed from V and 1 base from J, the gap between germline ends came to 13 bases. The CDR3 contains 16 residues.

The CDR3 DNA sequence: TGCAGTGCTAGAGAGGACTACGAGCAGTACTTC. Residues: CSAREDYEQYF. The chain employs TRBV20-1 and TRBJ2-7; D is unresolved. The length of the CDR3 is 11 residues. Germline V lookup: CDR1 DFQATT, CDR2 SNEGSKA (reference sequence). The V and J ends lost 0 bases and 3 bases respectively, with 3 bases between them.

At least ten counts were recorded for this clonotype. This sequence joins TRBV20-1 and TRBJ1-5; D remains ambiguous. Germline V lookup: CDR1 DFQATT, CDR2 SNEGSKA (reference sequence). The CDR3 loop spans 15 amino acids. Trimming removed 1 base from V and 0 bases from J, with 10 bases in between. The CDR3 DNA sequence: TGCAGTGCTAGAGTGGGAGTGAATAGCAATCAGCCCCAGCATTTT. Its translation is CSARVGVNSNQPQHF.

This rearrangement joins TRBV5-6 to TRBJ2-3, with TRBD2 matching over 9 bases. CDR1 is SGHDT, CDR2 YYEEEE, per germline. The CDR3 has 16 amino acids. V was pared by 0 bases and J by 5 bases, with 7 bases of the junction left unmatched. CDR3 sequence reads: CASSLESRGGKDTQYF. CDR3 nucleotide sequence: TGTGCCAGCAGCTTGGAGTCGCGGGGGGGGAAAGATACGCAGTATTTT.

This clonotype has just a few counts. This chain uses TRBV7-3 with TRBJ1-1, with D uncertain. Germline assignment: CDR1 SGHTA and CDR2 FQGTGA. V gave up 2 bases and J gave up 1 base, with 11 bases separating them. This CDR3 comprises 15 residues. The CDR3 bases are TGTGCCAGCAGCTTATCACCTATTACGAACACTGAAGCTTTCTTT. It specifies CASSLSPITNTEAFF. Full variable domain (remainder filled in from reference TRBV7-3 and TRBJ1-1): GAGVSQTPSNKVTEKGKYVELRCDPISGHTALYWYRQSLGQGPEFLIYFQGTGAADDSGLPNDRFFAVRPEGSVSTLKIQRTERGDSAVYLCASSLSPITNTEAFFGQGTRLTVV.

This clonotype has a count of ten or more. V and J are TRBV12-3 or TRBV12-4 and TRBJ1-2; D is unclear. Deletions cut 6 bases from V and 5 bases from J, with 7 bases between. This CDR3 is 11 amino acids long. CDR3 in DNA: TGTGCCAGCAGACTCTCGTATGGCTACACCTTC. This encodes CASRLSYGYTF.

The sample holds many counts of this clonotype. This chain links TRBV24-1 with TRBJ1-5; D gene unclear. Looked up from germline, CDR1 is KGHDR and CDR2 is SFDVKD. This CDR3 spans 14 amino acids. Deletions cut 5 bases from V and 7 bases from J, with 14 bases between. This CDR3 reads CATSAFEGGQPQHF. The CDR3, as DNA: TGTGCCACCAGTGCCTTTGAGGGAGGACAGCCCCAGCATTTT.

This clonotype was seen ten or more times. The chain uses TRBV11-1 and TRBJ2-1; TRBD1 matches at 8 bases. CDR1 and CDR2 (germline): SGHAT, FQDESV (reference sequence). V was clipped by 6 bases and J by 5 bases; unmatched bases: 15. The CDR3 is 17 amino acids. The CDR3 sequence is CASRPTQGAGHHNEQFF. Here the CDR3 DNA reads TGTGCCAGCAGACCGACGCAGGGGGCGGGGCACCACAATGAGCAGTTCTTC. The entire variable domain, with the rest obtained from reference TRBV11-1 and TRBJ2-1, is as follows: EAEVAQSPRYKITEKSQAVAFWCDPISGHATLYWYRQILGQGPELLVQFQDESVVDDSQLPKDRFSAERLKGVDSTLKIQPAELGDSAMYLCASRPTQGAGHHNEQFFGPGTRLTVL.

The table lists this clonotype with many counts. The V call is TRBV30, the J call TRBJ1-5; 9 bases align to TRBD1. There are 14 residues in the CDR3. V was clipped by 2 bases and J by 6 bases; unmatched bases: 5. Per germline, CDR1 GTSNPN and CDR2 SVGIG (reference sequence). The CDR3 nucleotides read TGTGCCTGGAGTACCGGGGACAGGGTTCAGCCCCAGCATTTT. Translation gives CAWSTGDRVQPQHF.

This clonotype was counted many times. One end of the junction is discordant with germline, which a read error may explain. The genes are TRBV4-1 and TRBJ1-5; 10 positions agree with TRBD1. Germline V gene lookup returns CDR1 MGHRA and CDR2 YSYEKL. The CDR3 extends over 18 amino acids. For the CDR3, the DNA is TGCGCCAGCAGCACCCGGACAGGGGGTACGGATAGCAATCAGCCCCAGAATTTT. Its protein product is CASSTRTGGTDSNQPQNF.

This clonotype was seen at least ten times. The chain combines TRBV20-1 with TRBJ2-3; TRBD2 might be the D (6 bases). CDR1 is DFQATT and CDR2 is SNEGSKA in the germline V gene (reference sequence). This CDR3 has 17 residues. V shed 3 bases and J shed 0 bases, with 19 bases lying between them. The DNA for the CDR3 is TGCAGTGCTAGGGGAGGACTCCCAATTTCTAGCACAGATACGCAGTATTTT. It translates to CSARGGLPISSTDTQYF.

This clonotype was observed many times. This chain links TRBV3-1 with TRBJ2-1; TRBD2 agrees at 11 bases. With 4 bases clipped from V and 4 bases from J, the junction kept 9 bases outside the gene matches. The V gene's germline CDR1 is LGHDT and CDR2 YNNKEL (reference sequence). This CDR3 contains 17 residues. CDR3 residues: CASSLRLAGWRYNEQFF. The CDR3 nucleotides are TGTGCCAGCAGCCTAAGACTAGCGGGATGGAGGTACAATGAGCAGTTCTTC.

This clonotype was seen ten or more times. The chain combines TRBV4-3 with TRBJ1-3; D possibly corresponds to TRBD1 (5 bases). Germline assignment: CDR1 LGHNA and CDR2 YSLEER. V was cut by 0 bases and J by 0 bases, with 15 bases left in between. CDR3 length equals 18 residues. In nucleotides, the CDR3 is TGCGCCAGCAGCCAAGATTTCCCCCCCAGGGACTCTGGAAACACCATATATTTT. It encodes CASSQDFPPRDSGNTIYF.

Concerning this clonotype: Mismatch with germline at one junction end may stem from a read error. V usage is TRBV5-1 and J usage is TRBJ1-2; the match to TRBD1 covers 9 bases. The V gene's germline CDR1 is SGHRS and CDR2 YFSETQ. The CDR3 totals 14 residues. The CDR3, as DNA: TGCGCCAGCAGTCGCGGACAGGGGCTGGATGGCTACACTTTC. It codes for CASSRGQGLDGYTF.

This clonotype was observed at least ten times. The chain carries TRBV12-3 or TRBV12-4 and TRBJ1-5, with TRBD1 matching 7 bases. The CDR3 spans 14 residues. With V trimmed by 6 bases and J by 4 bases, 6 bases remained unmatched. The CDR3 region has the DNA TGTGCCAGCAGATTGGGGACAGATAATCAGCCCCAGCATTTT. As protein: CASRLGTDNQPQHF.

This clonotype was found many times. The V gene is TRBV7-2, the J gene TRBJ2-1; a possible D gene is TRBD2 (6 bases). The CDR3 extends over 17 amino acids. Trimming took off 2 bases at V and 0 bases at J, with 14 bases between the two ends. Germline V lookup: CDR1 SGHTA, CDR2 FQGNSA. The CDR3 region has the DNA TGTGCCAGCAGCTTACCTCTTAGCGGAGGCTCCTACAATGAGCAGTTCTTC. Translated, it gives CASSLPLSGGSYNEQFF.

This chain links TRBV20-1 with TRBJ2-3; 8 bases line up with TRBD2. The germline CDR1 and CDR2 sequences are DFQATT and SNEGSKA (reference sequence). After removal of 3 bases from V and 2 bases from J, the junction contained 10 bases not matched to a gene. The CDR3 runs 16 residues. The CDR3 here is CSASPGGGGATDTQYF. In DNA form, the CDR3 reads TGCAGTGCTAGTCCCGGGGGGGGCGGAGCCACAGATACGCAGTATTTT.